This TCR beta chain stems from a study of shared clonotypes between healthy human individuals. V dropped 5 bases and J dropped 5 bases, with 9 bases sitting between them. Germline loops: CDR1 LNHDA, CDR2 SQIVND (reference sequence). The CDR3 extends over 13 amino acids. Template amounts of roughly 280 ng DNA, 25,000 to 30,000 T cell genomes, were employed in unsorted PBMC replicate PCRs. The repertoire was sequenced with immunoSEQ multiplex PCR; TCRdb's copy has only in-frame clones and lacks some. The sample yields about 460,000 clones, more than 70% seen once. This receptor was taken from a middle-aged woman in good health. Some clones in this sample may be carry-over from other donors' samples. This chain joins TRBV19 and TRBJ2-2; D is uncertain. The sequenced material came from PBMCs. CDR3 in amino acids: CASSSVGTGELFF. The CDR3 region has the DNA TGTGCCAGTAGTTCTGTCGGAACCGGGGAGCTGTTTTTT.